One and the same sample provided the 21 T cell receptor beta chains below, sequenced in a study of blood T cell repertoires in COVID-19. Sequencing was performed with immunoSEQ multiplex PCR; in TCRdb, only in-frame clones are kept and a portion is missing. Of some 390,000 clones in the sample, roughly 86% were seen once. Sequencing used peripheral blood. Receptor source: a woman aged 60-75 years with COVID-19, enrolled during active disease.

This clone was picked up one time. The chain combines TRBV18 with TRBJ1-1, with 9 bases lining up with TRBD1. CDR1 and CDR2 from the germline V gene are KGHSH and LQKENI. V was clipped by 3 bases and J by 0 bases; unmatched bases: 5. CDR3 length: 16 amino acids. CDR3 nucleotides: TGTGCCAGCTCACCGACCGGGACAGGGATGAACACTGAAGCTTTCTTT. Translated, it gives CASSPTGTGMNTEAFF.

This clone was detected once. V is TRBV5-6 and J is TRBJ2-5; TRBD2 matches 11 bases. This CDR3 is 17 amino acids long. Germline assignment: CDR1 SGHDT and CDR2 YYEEEE. The V and J ends lost 0 bases and 2 bases, in that order; junction bases with no gene match: 6. The CDR3 loop reads CASSLAIAGGRQETQYF. DNA for the CDR3: TGTGCCAGCAGCTTGGCGATAGCGGGGGGGCGACAAGAGACCCAGTACTTC.

Only a few counts were recorded for this clone. In nucleotides, the CDR3 is TGCGCCAGCAGTCACCCGAGACAGGATACTAATCAGCCCCAGCATTTT. Translated, it gives CASSHPRQDTNQPQHF. The chain combines TRBV23-1 with TRBJ1-5; D possibly corresponds to TRBD1 (6 bases). TRBV23-1 is designated an ORF whose function remains uncertain. V was cut by 3 bases and J by 4 bases, with 16 bases left in between. The CDR3 has 16 residues.

This sequence joins TRBV19 and TRBJ1-5; no firm D call. V was trimmed by 0 bases and J by 9 bases, leaving 12 bases between them. CDR1 is LNHDA, CDR2 SQIVND, per germline (reference sequence). The CDR3 totals 14 residues. The CDR3 bases are TGTGCCAGTAGTATAGATGAACGGGGAAGGCCCCAGCATTTT. It yields the protein CASSIDERGRPQHF.

The gene calls are TRBV5-1 and TRBJ1-3; TRBD1 matches 10 bases. V lost 4 bases to trimming and J lost 7 bases; unmatched junction nucleotides: 8. This CDR3 comprises 15 residues. Germline values: CDR1 SGHRS, CDR2 YFSETQ. CDR3 sequence reads: CASSQTGGAGNTIYF. In nucleotides, the CDR3 is TGCGCCAGCAGCCAGACAGGGGGCGCGGGGAACACCATATATTTT.

V gene TRBV3-1 (or the pseudogene TRBV3-2) combines with J gene TRBJ1-1, with D perhaps TRBD1 (5 bases). Germline V gives CDR1 LGHDT, CDR2 YNNKEL (reference sequence). The CDR3 extends over 13 amino acids. Trimming cost V 5 bases and J 1 base, with 8 bases left between them. The CDR3, as DNA: TGTGCCAGCAGCGTGACAGCGAACACTGAAGCTTTCTTT. Amino acids: CASSVTANTEAFF.

This rearrangement joins TRBV18 to TRBJ2-7, with D maybe TRBD2 (6 bases). The CDR3 loop spans 15 amino acids. Trimming took off 4 bases at V and 2 bases at J, with 15 bases between the two ends. CDR1 and CDR2 (germline): KGHSH, LQKENI. CDR3 bases: TGTGCCAGCTCACGTACAGAGGGACTTCCCTACGAGCAGTACTTC. This gives the protein CASSRTEGLPYEQYF. The full variable domain, its missing parts supplied by reference TRBV18 and TRBJ2-7, is NAGVMQNPRHLVRRRGQEARLRCSPMKGHSHVYWYRQLPEEGLKFMVYLQKENIIDESGMPKERFSAEFPKEGPSILRIQQVVRGDSAAYFCASSRTEGLPYEQYFGPGTRLTVT.

This chain connects TRBV18 to TRBJ2-7; a weak D match, TRBD1 (6 bases). The CDR3 sequence is 13 residues long. The germline gives CDR1 KGHSH, CDR2 LQKENI. The germline V and J ends were trimmed by 2 bases and 4 bases, with 9 bases remaining between them. The CDR3 sequence is CASSPVQGYEQYF. The CDR3 nucleotides are TGTGCCAGCTCACCAGTACAGGGTTACGAGCAGTACTTC.

This chain connects TRBV11-2 to TRBJ2-1; 9 positions match TRBD1. Trimming cost V 5 bases and J 5 bases; bases outside gene matches: 1. Germline values: CDR1 SGHAT, CDR2 FQNNGV. CDR3 length: 13 residues. The CDR3 reads CASSRDRDNEQFF. The CDR3, as DNA: TGTGCCAGCAGCCGGGACAGGGACAATGAGCAGTTCTTC. Combining the CDR3 with reference TRBV11-2 and TRBJ2-1 gives the whole variable domain EAGVAQSPRYKIIEKRQSVAFWCNPISGHATLYWYQQILGQGPKLLIQFQNNGVVDDSQLPKDRFSAERLKGVDSTLKIQPAKLEDSAVYLCASSRDRDNEQFFGPGTRLTVL.

The V and J genes are TRBV19 and TRBJ1-2; 10 nucleotides match TRBD1. The V segment lost 10 bases and the J segment 2 bases; nucleotides outside the gene matches: 7. The CDR3 sequence is 14 residues long. Per the germline V gene, CDR1 is LNHDA and CDR2 is SQIVND (reference sequence). The CDR3 DNA is TGTGCCATCCGTGGGGGACAGGGGAACTATGGCTACACCTTC. It is translated as CAIRGGQGNYGYTF.

The genes are TRBV5-1 and TRBJ2-1; tentative D call: TRBD1 (6 bases). V was pared by 0 bases and J by 8 bases, with 12 bases between. Germline CDR1 and CDR2: SGHRS and YFSETQ. CDR3 size: 14 residues. CDR3 protein: CASSLAARGDEQFF. DNA for the CDR3: TGCGCCAGCAGCTTGGCGGCCAGGGGCGATGAGCAGTTCTTC.

The chain couples TRBV7-9 to TRBJ2-1, with 8 bases that match TRBD1. The CDR3 sequence is 17 residues long. The germline V gene encodes CDR1 SEHNR and CDR2 FQNEAQ (reference sequence). V lost 0 bases and J lost 0; bases outside the gene matches: 4. The CDR3: CASSLALGQGSYNEQFF. The CDR3 nucleotides are TGTGCCAGCAGCTTAGCCCTTGGACAGGGCTCCTACAATGAGCAGTTCTTC.

The chain uses TRBV7-9 and TRBJ1-6, with 9 bases identical to TRBD1. V gave up 6 bases and J gave up 0 bases; unmatched junction bases: 9. Germline lookup yields CDR1 SEHNR and CDR2 FQNEAQ (reference sequence). The CDR3 is made up of 18 amino acids. CDR3 sequence: CASSLRTGVSSYNSPLHF. The CDR3 DNA reads TGTGCCAGCAGTCTTAGGACAGGGGTGAGCTCCTATAATTCACCCCTCCACTTT.

This chain joins TRBV7-3 and TRBJ2-7; 9 nucleotides align to TRBD1. Per germline, CDR1 SGHTA and CDR2 FQGTGA. There are 13 residues in the CDR3. Trimming took 5 bases from V and 6 from J; bases not matched to a gene: 5. The CDR3 nucleotides are TGTGCCAGCAGCCCGGGACAGGGCGGCGAGCAGTACTTC. Translating gives CASSPGQGGEQYF.

The count of this clone is one. This chain connects TRBV5-1 to TRBJ1-6; TRBD1 is a possible D gene (5 bases). Trimming removed 5 bases from V and 10 bases from J, with 16 bases in between. The CDR3 is made up of 14 amino acids. Germline V gene sequence: CDR1 SGHRS, CDR2 YFSETQ. CDR3 residues: CASRASREDSPLHF. The CDR3 DNA follows: TGCGCCAGCAGAGCCTCCAGGGAGGACTCACCCCTCCACTTT.

The chain links TRBV13 to TRBJ2-7; the match to TRBD2 covers 7 bases. Germline CDR1 PRHDT, CDR2 FYEKMQ (reference sequence). CDR3 length equals 14 residues. Trimming removed 5 bases from V and 2 bases from J; junction bases left unmatched: 6. CDR3: CASSPRGETYEQYF. CDR3 sequence (DNA): TGTGCCAGCAGCCCCCGGGGGGAGACCTACGAGCAGTACTTC.

This chain uses TRBV5-1 with TRBJ2-1; 9 bases agree with TRBD2. J lost 4 bases, V lost 4 bases, and 6 bases had no gene match. The CDR3 has 15 residues. Germline CDR1 and CDR2: SGHRS and YFSETQ. CDR3 residues: CASSPASGGYNEQFF. The CDR3 nucleotides read TGCGCCAGCAGCCCGGCCAGCGGGGGGTACAATGAGCAGTTCTTC.

The J gene is TRBJ1-4, the V gene TRBV7-9; D gene unclear. Germline V gene lookup returns CDR1 SEHNR and CDR2 FQNEAQ (reference sequence). Deletions cut 2 bases from V and 4 bases from J, with 14 bases between. The CDR3 length is 16 residues. CDR3 sequence: CASSLSLSELNEKLFF. CDR3 nucleotide sequence: TGTGCCAGCAGCTTAAGTCTTTCGGAGCTTAATGAAAAACTGTTTTTT. Filled out from reference TRBV7-9 and TRBJ1-4, the complete variable domain reads DTGVSQNPRHKITKRGQNVTFRCDPISEHNRLYWYRQTLGQGPEFLTYFQNEAQLEKSRLLSDRFSAERPKGSFSTLEIQRTEQGDSAMYLCASSLSLSELNEKLFFGSGTQLSVL.

The J gene is TRBJ2-7, the V gene TRBV5-1; 8 positions agree with TRBD1. V shed 6 bases and J 3 bases; nucleotides not matched to a gene: 11. Germline V lookup: CDR1 SGHRS, CDR2 YFSETQ. The CDR3 loop spans 15 amino acids. For the CDR3, the DNA is TGCGCCAGCACCCCTCGACAGGGGCCAGACTACGAGCAGTACTTC. This gives the protein CASTPRQGPDYEQYF.

The chain joins TRBV5-5 to TRBJ2-7, with 7 bases fitting TRBD2. Germline V gene sequence: CDR1 SGHKS, CDR2 YYEKEE (reference sequence). The CDR3 consists of 15 residues. The V and J ends lost 2 bases and 0 bases, in that order; junction bases with no gene match: 5. CDR3 amino acids: CASSFGASGSYEQYF. The CDR3 coding sequence is TGTGCCAGCAGCTTTGGTGCTAGCGGCTCCTACGAGCAGTACTTC.

The chain uses TRBV13 and TRBJ2-2, with TRBD1 matching 7 bases. Germline CDR1 PRHDT, CDR2 FYEKMQ (reference sequence). This CDR3 is 13 amino acids long. V lost 4 bases to trimming and J lost 6 bases; unmatched junction nucleotides: 2. CDR3 sequence (DNA): TGTGCCAGCAGCTGGGGGACAGCCGGGGAGCTGTTTTTT. Amino acids: CASSWGTAGELFF. Filled out from reference TRBV13 and TRBJ2-2, the complete variable domain reads AAGVIQSPRHLIKEKRETATLKCYPIPRHDTVYWYQQGPGQDPQFLISFYEKMQSDKGSIPDRFSAQQFSDYHSELNMSSLELGDSALYFCASSWGTAGELFFGEGSRLTVL.